The next 19 T cell receptor beta chains were all read from a single sample in a study of T-cell memory formation after mild COVID-19. Via MiXCR, TCRdb re-called the 5' RACE reads, giving one row per CDR3 protein. The profile shows around 400,000 distinct CDR3 sequences, approximately 24% of them singletons. Specimen: PBMCs or a T cell subset sorted from them (not recorded which). These receptors were collected from an adult woman who had mild COVID-19 (a few samples of this study predate the infection). Cell type and time point are not known.

This clonotype turned up a few times. The chain links TRBV21-1 to TRBJ2-7; the table's TRBD2 call for D was not verified on the DNA. TRBV21-1 is given as a pseudogene. The length of the CDR3 is 15 residues. The DNA for the CDR3 is TGTGCCAGCAGCAAAGTGGAGGGTTCCACCTACGAGCAGTACTTC. Its protein product is CASSKVEGSTYEQYF.

This clonotype was detected only a few times. This sequence joins TRBV20-1 and TRBJ2-3; D call uncertain. This CDR3 comprises 13 residues. Looked up from germline, CDR1 is DFQATT and CDR2 is SNEGSKA (reference sequence). Trimming removed 0 bases from V and 2 bases from J, with 6 bases in between. DNA of the CDR3: TGCAGTGCTAGAGATATCTTCACAGATACGCAGTATTTT. Translated: CSARDIFTDTQYF.

The chain couples TRBV4-2 to TRBJ1-2, with D maybe TRBD1 (6 bases). Germline V CDR1 and CDR2: LGHNA, YNFKEQ. The CDR3 consists of 16 residues. V gave up 0 bases and J gave up 4 bases, with 15 bases separating them. Here the CDR3 DNA reads TGTGCCAGCAGCCAAGAGGGGGCTGTTAGTTTCTATGGCTACACCTTC. Translated, it gives CASSQEGAVSFYGYTF.

This clonotype has only a few counts. The rearrangement uses TRBV20-1 and TRBJ2-2; perhaps D is TRBD1 or TRBD2 (5 bases each). V was cut by 1 base and J by 5 bases, with 8 bases left in between. The CDR3 is 13 residues long. Germline lookup yields CDR1 DFQATT and CDR2 SNEGSKA (reference sequence). The CDR3 bases are TGCAGTGCTAGAGCGGGGCGGACCGGGGAGCTGTTTTTT. Its protein product is CSARAGRTGELFF.

J is TRBJ2-3 and V is TRBV7-9; the match to TRBD2 covers 9 bases. In germline, CDR1 is SEHNR, CDR2 FQNEAQ (reference sequence). This CDR3 comprises 15 residues. After removal of 4 bases from V and 4 bases from J, the junction contained 6 bases not matched to a gene. CDR3 nucleotides: TGTGCCAGCAGCTCCATAGCGGGAGAGGCAGATACGCAGTATTTT. This gives the protein CASSSIAGEADTQYF.

This clonotype was recorded at least ten times. Mismatch with germline at one junction end may stem from a read error. The rearrangement joins TRBV5-1 to TRBJ2-3; no reliable D call. CDR1 and CDR2 (germline): SGHRS, YFSETQ. This CDR3 has 12 residues. In DNA form, the CDR3 reads TGTGCCAGCAGCCCTGGCGCAGATACGCAGTATTTT. Encoded protein: CASSPGADTQYF. The full variable domain, in which reference TRBV5-1 and TRBJ2-3 provide the parts outside the CDR3, is KAGVTQTPRYLIKTRGQQVTLSCSPISGHRSVSWYQQTPGQGLQFLFEYFSETQRNKGNFPGRFSGRQFSNSRSEMNVSTLELGDSALYLCASSPGADTQYFGPGTRLTVL.

The chain is built from TRBV6-6 and TRBJ2-3; D call uncertain. Trimming took 8 bases from V and 2 from J, leaving 11 bases between them. This CDR3 contains 13 residues. CDR1 MNHNY and CDR2 SVGAGI come from the germline V gene (reference sequence). The CDR3 nucleotides are TGTGCCAGCCTCGGCAGGTCCACAGATACGCAGTATTTT. As protein: CASLGRSTDTQYF.

J is TRBJ1-5 and V is TRBV25-1; D call uncertain. Per the germline V gene, CDR1 is MGHDK and CDR2 is SYGVNS. CDR3 length equals 14 residues. With 3 bases removed from V and 6 bases from J, the gap between germline ends came to 12 bases. The CDR3 DNA reads TGTGCCAGCAGTGAGGTAGGGTCGTTTCAGCCCCAGCATTTT. Translated, it gives CASSEVGSFQPQHF.

The rearrangement links TRBV24-1 to TRBJ1-5; no reliable D call. The V end lost 4 bases, the J end lost 3 bases, and 6 bases lay between the germline ends. From germline, CDR1 is KGHDR and CDR2 SFDVKD. The CDR3 contains 13 residues. This CDR3 reads CATSDRHNQPQHF. The CDR3 bases are TGTGCCACCAGTGACAGGCACAATCAGCCCCAGCATTTT.

This clonotype was recorded only once. The J gene is TRBJ2-3, the V gene TRBV5-1, with a possible D match to TRBD1 (5 bases). The V end lost 0 bases, the J end lost 0 bases, and 11 bases lay between the germline ends. The CDR3 sequence is 16 residues long. Germline lookup yields CDR1 SGHRS and CDR2 YFSETQ. The CDR3 sequence: CASSLDLGPSTDTQYF. The CDR3 DNA sequence: TGCGCCAGCAGCTTGGACTTGGGGCCAAGCACAGATACGCAGTATTTT.

This clonotype was seen more than once but under ten times. The CDR3 DNA follows: TGTGCCAGCAGCCAAGACTACGAAGAGGGGGAGACCCAGTACTTC. Translated: CASSQDYEEGETQYF. This chain links TRBV11-1 with TRBJ2-5; perhaps D is TRBD1 or TRBD2 (5 bases each). With 5 bases removed from V and 5 bases from J, the gap between germline ends came to 18 bases. The CDR3 runs to 15 residues. Looked up from germline, CDR1 is SGHAT and CDR2 is FQDESV (reference sequence). Drawing the rest from reference TRBV11-1 and TRBJ2-5, the complete variable domain is EAEVAQSPRYKITEKSQAVAFWCDPISGHATLYWYRQILGQGPELLVQFQDESVVDDSQLPKDRFSAERLKGVDSTLKIQPAELGDSAMYLCASSQDYEEGETQYFGPGTRLLVL.

The chain links TRBV18 to TRBJ2-5, with unresolved D. With 3 bases removed from V and 4 bases from J, the gap between germline ends came to 12 bases. CDR3 size: 14 residues. The germline V gene has CDR1 KGHSH and CDR2 LQKENI. In nucleotides, the CDR3 is TGTGCCAGCTCACCGTCCACGGCGGTAGAGACCCAGTACTTC. Translating gives CASSPSTAVETQYF.

This clonotype was counted only a few times. This sequence joins TRBV4-1 and TRBJ2-3, with D possibly matching TRBD2 (6 bases). Germline CDR1 is MGHRA and CDR2 is YSYEKL. The V gene lost 0 bases and the J gene lost 5 bases, with 12 bases spanning the gap. The CDR3 is 15 residues long. CDR3 sequence: CASSQEYSGGDTQYF. In nucleotides, the CDR3 is TGCGCCAGCAGCCAAGAATATTCCGGGGGAGATACGCAGTATTTT.

This clonotype was seen more than once but under ten times. The chain has TRBV4-3 and TRBJ2-1; the match to TRBD1 covers 9 bases. Looked up from germline, CDR1 is LGHNA and CDR2 is YSLEER. The CDR3 length is 15 residues. The trim removed 1 base at V and 8 bases at J, leaving 6 bases unmatched. The CDR3 here is CASSQGQGEAYEQFF. CDR3 sequence (DNA): TGCGCCAGCAGCCAAGGACAGGGGGAAGCCTATGAGCAGTTCTTC.

A remark on this clonotype: The germline gene is not matched at one end of the junction; a read error may be the cause. This chain joins TRBV7-6 and TRBJ2-1, with 14 bases matching TRBD2. CDR1 and CDR2 (germline): SGHVS, FNYEAQ. CDR3 size: 17 residues. CDR3 sequence (DNA): TGTGCCAGCAGCTTAGGGGAAGGACTAGCGGGAGGCCATTCCGAGGTCTTC. Protein sequence: CASSLGEGLAGGHSEVF.

This sequence joins TRBV12-3 or TRBV12-4 and TRBJ2-1; 7 bases fit TRBD2. V lost 1 base, J lost 4 bases, and 7 bases stayed unmatched. This CDR3 region has 16 residues. The CDR3 spells CASSLDPSGIYNEQFF. DNA for the CDR3: TGTGCCAGCAGTTTAGATCCTAGCGGAATATACAATGAGCAGTTCTTC.

This clonotype was observed a handful of times. This chain connects TRBV3-1 to TRBJ2-1, with 9 bases fitting TRBD2. CDR1 and CDR2 from the germline V gene are LGHDT and YNNKEL (reference sequence). With V trimmed by 1 base and J by 9 bases, 4 bases remained unmatched. The CDR3 contains 14 residues. CDR3 bases: TGTGCCAGCAGCCAAGGGCGGGGGGGCGTTGAGCAGTTCTTC. Translating gives CASSQGRGGVEQFF.

This rearrangement joins TRBV7-6 to TRBJ2-4; possible D gene TRBD2, 8 bases. Trimming cost V 5 bases and J 7 bases, with 18 bases left between them. The CDR3 extends over 15 amino acids. Per the germline V gene, CDR1 is SGHVS and CDR2 is FNYEAQ. CDR3 bases: TGTGCCAGCAGCCGAGGGGGCGGCGGGGGGAACATTCAGTACTTC. Protein product: CASSRGGGGGNIQYF.

This clonotype was detected a few times. The chain employs TRBV4-1 and TRBJ2-1; 8 positions match TRBD2. Germline CDR1 reads MGHRA; CDR2 reads YSYEKL. The CDR3 totals 16 residues. With 3 bases clipped from V and 0 bases from J, the junction kept 4 bases outside the gene matches. The CDR3 DNA reads TGCGCCAGCAGCCATACCGGGGGGGGCTCCTACAATGAGCAGTTCTTC. Protein product: CASSHTGGGSYNEQFF.